The present TCR beta chain was sequenced within a study of blood T cell repertoires in COVID-19. V lost 6 bases and J lost 3; bases outside the gene matches: 5. The CDR3 runs to 14 residues. Germline-derived CDR1 and CDR2 are LNHDA and SQIVND (reference sequence). Clones were read by immunoSEQ multiplex PCR, and TCRdb kept only the in-frame ones, dropping some. This sample has some 400,000 clones, with 80% to 90% found just once. This clone was observed a few times. This receptor was identified in a man aged 30 to 39 who had recovered from COVID-19. The sample taken for sequencing was PBMCs or T cells enriched from blood (not recorded which). The V and J genes are TRBV19 and TRBJ1-3; 7 nucleotides line up with TRBD1. CDR3 in amino acids: CASSETGLGNTIYF. The CDR3 DNA reads as TGTGCCAGTAGCGAGACAGGGCTTGGAAACACCATATATTTT.